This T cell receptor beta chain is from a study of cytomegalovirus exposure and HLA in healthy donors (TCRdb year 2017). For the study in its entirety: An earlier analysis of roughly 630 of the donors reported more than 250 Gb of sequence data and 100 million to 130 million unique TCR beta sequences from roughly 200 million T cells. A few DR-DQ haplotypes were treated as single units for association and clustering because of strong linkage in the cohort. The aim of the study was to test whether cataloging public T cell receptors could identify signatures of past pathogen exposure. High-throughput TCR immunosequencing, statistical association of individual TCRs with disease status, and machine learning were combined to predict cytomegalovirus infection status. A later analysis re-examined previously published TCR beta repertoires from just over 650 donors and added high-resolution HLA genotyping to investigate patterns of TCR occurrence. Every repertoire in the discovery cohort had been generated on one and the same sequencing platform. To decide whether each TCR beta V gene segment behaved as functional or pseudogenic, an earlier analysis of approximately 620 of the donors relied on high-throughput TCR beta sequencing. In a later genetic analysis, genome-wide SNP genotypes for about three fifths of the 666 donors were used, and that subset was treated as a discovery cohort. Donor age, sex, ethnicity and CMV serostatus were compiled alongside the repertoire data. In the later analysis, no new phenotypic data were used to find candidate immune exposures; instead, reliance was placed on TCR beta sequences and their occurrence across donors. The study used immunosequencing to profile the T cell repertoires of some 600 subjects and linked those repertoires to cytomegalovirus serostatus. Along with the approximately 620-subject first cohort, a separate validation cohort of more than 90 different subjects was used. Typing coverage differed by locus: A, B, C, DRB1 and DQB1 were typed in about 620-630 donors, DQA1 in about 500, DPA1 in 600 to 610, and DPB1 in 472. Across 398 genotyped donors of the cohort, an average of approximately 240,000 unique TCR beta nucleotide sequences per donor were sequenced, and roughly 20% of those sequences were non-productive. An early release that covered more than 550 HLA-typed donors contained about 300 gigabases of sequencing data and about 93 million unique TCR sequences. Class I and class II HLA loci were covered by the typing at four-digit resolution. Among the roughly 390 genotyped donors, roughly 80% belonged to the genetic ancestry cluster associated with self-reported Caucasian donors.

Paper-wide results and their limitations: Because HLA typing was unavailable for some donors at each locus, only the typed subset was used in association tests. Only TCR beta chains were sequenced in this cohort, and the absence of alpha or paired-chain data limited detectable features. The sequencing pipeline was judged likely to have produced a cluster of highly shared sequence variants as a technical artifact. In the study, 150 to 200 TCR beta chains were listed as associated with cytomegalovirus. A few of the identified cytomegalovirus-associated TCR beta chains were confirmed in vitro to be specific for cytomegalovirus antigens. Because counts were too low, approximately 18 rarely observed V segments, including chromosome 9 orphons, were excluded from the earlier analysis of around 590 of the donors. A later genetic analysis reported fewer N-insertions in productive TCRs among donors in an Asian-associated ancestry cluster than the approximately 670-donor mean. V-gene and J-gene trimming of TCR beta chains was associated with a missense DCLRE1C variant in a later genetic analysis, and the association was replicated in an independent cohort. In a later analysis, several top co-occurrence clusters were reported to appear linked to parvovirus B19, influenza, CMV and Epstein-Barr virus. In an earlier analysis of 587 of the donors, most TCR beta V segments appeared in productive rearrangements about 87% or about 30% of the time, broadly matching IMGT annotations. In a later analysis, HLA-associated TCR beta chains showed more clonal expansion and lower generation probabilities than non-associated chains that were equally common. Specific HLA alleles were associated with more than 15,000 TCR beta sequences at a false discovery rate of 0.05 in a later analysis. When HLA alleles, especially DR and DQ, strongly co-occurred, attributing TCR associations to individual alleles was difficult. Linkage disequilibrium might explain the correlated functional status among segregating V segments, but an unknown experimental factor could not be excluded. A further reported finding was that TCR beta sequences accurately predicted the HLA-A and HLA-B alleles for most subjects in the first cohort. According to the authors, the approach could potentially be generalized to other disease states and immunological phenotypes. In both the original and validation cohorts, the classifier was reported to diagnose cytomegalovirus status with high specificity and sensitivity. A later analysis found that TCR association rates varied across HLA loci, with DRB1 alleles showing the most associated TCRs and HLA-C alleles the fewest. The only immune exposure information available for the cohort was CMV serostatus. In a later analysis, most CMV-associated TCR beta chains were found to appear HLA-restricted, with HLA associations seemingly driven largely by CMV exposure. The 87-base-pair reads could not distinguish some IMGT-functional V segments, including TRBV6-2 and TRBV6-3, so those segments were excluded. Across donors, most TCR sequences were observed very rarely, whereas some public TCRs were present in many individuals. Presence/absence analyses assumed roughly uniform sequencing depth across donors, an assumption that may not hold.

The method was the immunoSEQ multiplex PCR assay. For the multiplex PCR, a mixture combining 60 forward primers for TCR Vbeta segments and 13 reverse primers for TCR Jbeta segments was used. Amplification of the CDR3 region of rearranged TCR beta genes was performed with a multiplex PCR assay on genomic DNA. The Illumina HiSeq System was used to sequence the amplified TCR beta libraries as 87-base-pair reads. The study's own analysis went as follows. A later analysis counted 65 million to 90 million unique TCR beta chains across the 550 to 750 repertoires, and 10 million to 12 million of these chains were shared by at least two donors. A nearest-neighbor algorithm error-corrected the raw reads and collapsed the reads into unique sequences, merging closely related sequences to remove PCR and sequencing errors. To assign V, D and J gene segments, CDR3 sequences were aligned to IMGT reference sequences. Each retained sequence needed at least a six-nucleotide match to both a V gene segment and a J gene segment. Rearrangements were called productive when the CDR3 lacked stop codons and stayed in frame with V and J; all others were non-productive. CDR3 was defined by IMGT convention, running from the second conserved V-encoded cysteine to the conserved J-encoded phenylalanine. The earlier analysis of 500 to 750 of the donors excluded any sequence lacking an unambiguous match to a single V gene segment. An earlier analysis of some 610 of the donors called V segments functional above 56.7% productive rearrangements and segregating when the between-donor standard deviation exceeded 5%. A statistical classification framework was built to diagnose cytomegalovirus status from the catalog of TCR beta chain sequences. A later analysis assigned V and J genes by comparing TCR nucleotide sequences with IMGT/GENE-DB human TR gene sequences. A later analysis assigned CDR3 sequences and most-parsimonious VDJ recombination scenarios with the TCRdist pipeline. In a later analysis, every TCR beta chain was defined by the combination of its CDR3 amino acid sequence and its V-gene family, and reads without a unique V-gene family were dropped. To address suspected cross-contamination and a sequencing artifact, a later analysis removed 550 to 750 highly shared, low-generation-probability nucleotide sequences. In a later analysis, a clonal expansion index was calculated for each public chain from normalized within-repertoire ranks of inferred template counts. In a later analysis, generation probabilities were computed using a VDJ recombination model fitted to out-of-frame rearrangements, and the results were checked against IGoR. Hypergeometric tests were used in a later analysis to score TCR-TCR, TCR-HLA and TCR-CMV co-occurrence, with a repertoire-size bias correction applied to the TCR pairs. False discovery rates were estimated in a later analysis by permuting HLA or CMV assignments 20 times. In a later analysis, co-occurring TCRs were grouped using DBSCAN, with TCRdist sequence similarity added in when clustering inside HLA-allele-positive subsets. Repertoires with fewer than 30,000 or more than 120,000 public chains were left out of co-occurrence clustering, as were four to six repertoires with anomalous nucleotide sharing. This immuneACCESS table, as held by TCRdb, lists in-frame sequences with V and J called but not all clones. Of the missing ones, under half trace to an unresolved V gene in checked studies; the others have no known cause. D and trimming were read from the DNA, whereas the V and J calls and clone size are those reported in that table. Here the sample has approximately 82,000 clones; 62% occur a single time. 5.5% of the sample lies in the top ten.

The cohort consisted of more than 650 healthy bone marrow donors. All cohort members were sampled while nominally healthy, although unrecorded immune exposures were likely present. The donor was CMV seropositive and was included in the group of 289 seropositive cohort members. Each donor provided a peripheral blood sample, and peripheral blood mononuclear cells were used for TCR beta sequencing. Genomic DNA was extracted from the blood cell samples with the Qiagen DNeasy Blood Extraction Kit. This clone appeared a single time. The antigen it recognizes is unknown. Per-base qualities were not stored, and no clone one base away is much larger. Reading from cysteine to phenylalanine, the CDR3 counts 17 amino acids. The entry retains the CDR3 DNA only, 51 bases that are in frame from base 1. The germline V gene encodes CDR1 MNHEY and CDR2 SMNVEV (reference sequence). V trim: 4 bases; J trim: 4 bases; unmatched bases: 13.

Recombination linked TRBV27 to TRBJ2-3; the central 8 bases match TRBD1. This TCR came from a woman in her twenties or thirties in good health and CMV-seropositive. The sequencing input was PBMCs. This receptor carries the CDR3 CASSSPSRGRFPDTQYF. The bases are TGTGCCAGCAGTTCCCCCAGCAGGGGGCGTTTTCCAGATACGCAGTATTTT.